The source of this T cell receptor (beta chain) is a study of PD-1 blockade in classical Hodgkin lymphoma. General observations from the study: The study found complete responders had baseline diversity similar to newly diagnosed patients. Relative to healthy donors, newly diagnosed patients reportedly had lower baseline TCR diversity, which was reported as lower still in relapsed/refractory patients. Significantly greater TCR diversity emerged by C4D1 in CD4+ cells but not CD8+ cells.

Repertoires were generated with immunoSEQ multiplex PCR, while TCRdb's copy carries only in-frame clones and drops some. The sample has about 85,000 clones, 90% seen once. Sample time point: cycle 4 day 1 (C4D1), after more than 5 weeks of nivolumab. There was relapse after autologous stem cell transplantation in every patient, and there was variation in brentuximab vedotin exposure. Complete response, partial response or progressive disease constituted the best response categories observed. This clone has a single count. What it binds is unknown. This CDR3 region has 19 residues. The clonotype was recovered from a human donor with classical Hodgkin lymphoma. The chain employs TRBV21-1 and TRBJ2-6; TRBD1, the table's D call, was not compared with the DNA. TRBV21-1 counts as a pseudogene. The sample here was peripheral blood mononuclear cells (PBMCs), taken before the fourth cycle of nivolumab. The CDR3 region has the DNA TGTGCCAGCAGCAAAAATAAAGGGACAGGGGGCTCTGGGGCCAACGTCCTGACTTTC. Its translation: CASSKNKGTGGSGANVLTF.